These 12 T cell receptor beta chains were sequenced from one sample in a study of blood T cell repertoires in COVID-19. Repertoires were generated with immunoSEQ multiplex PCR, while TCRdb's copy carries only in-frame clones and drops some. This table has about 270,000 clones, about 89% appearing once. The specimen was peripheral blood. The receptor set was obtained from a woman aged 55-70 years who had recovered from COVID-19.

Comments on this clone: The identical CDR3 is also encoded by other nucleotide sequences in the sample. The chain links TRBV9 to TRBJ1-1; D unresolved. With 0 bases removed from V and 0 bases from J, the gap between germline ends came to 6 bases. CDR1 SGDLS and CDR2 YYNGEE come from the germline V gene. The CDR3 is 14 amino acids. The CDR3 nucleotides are TGTGCCAGCAGCGTAGGAGGGATGAACACTGAAGCTTTCTTT. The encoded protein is CASSVGGMNTEAFF.

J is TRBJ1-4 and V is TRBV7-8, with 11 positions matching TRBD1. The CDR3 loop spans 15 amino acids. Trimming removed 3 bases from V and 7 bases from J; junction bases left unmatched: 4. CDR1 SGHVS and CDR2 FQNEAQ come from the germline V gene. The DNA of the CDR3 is TGTGCCAGCAGCTTTGGGGGGACAGGGGGTGAAAAACTGTTTTTT. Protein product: CASSFGGTGGEKLFF.

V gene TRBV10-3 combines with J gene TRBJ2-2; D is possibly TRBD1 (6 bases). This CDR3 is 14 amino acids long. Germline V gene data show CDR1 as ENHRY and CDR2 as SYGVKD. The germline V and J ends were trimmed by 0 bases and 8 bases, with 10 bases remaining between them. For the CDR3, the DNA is TGTGCCATCAGTGAGTCGAGGGGGACAGGGGAGCTGTTTTTT. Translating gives CAISESRGTGELFF.

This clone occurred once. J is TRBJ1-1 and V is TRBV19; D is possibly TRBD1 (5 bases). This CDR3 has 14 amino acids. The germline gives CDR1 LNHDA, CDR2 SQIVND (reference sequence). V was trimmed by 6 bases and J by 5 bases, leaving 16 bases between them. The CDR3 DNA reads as TGTGCCAGTAGCCAACCGGGACTCGAAACTGAAGCTTTCTTT. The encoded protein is CASSQPGLETEAFF. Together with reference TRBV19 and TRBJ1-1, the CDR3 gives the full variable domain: DGGITQSPKYLFRKEGQNVTLSCEQNLNHDAMYWYRQDPGQGLRLIYYSQIVNDFQKGDIAEGYSVSREKKESFPLTVTSAQKNPTAFYLCASSQPGLETEAFFGQGTRLTVV.

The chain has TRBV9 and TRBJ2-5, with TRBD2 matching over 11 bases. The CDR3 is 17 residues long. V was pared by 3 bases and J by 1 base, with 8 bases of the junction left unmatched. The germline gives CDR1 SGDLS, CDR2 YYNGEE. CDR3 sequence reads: CASSAGLAGGGQETQYF. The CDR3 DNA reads TGTGCCAGCAGCGCCGGACTAGCGGGTGGGGGCCAAGAGACCCAGTACTTC.

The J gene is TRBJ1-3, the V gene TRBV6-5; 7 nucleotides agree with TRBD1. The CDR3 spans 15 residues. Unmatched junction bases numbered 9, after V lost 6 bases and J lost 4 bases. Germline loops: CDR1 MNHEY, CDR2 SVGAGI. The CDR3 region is CASRSDRAAGNTIYF. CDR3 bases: TGTGCCAGCAGAAGTGACAGGGCGGCCGGAAACACCATATATTTT.

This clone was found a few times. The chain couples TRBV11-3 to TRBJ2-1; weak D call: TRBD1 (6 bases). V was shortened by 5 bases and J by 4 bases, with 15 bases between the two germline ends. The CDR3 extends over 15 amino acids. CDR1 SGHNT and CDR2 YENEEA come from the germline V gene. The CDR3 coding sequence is TGTGCCAGCAGCAATACAGGGTTAGGGTACAATGAGCAGTTCTTC. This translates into CASSNTGLGYNEQFF.

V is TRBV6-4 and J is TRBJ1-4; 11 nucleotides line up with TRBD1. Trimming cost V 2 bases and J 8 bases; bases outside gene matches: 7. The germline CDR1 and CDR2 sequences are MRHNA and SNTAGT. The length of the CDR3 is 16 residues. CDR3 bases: TGTGCCAGCAGTGACCCGAGAGGGACAGGGGGGGAAAAACTGTTTTTT. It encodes CASSDPRGTGGEKLFF.

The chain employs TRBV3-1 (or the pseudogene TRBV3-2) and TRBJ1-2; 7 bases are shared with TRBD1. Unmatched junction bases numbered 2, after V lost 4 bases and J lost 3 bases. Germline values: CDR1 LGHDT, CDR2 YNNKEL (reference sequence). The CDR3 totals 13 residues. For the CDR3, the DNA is TGTGCCAGCAGCCCGACAGGGTACTATGGCTACACCTTC. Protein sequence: CASSPTGYYGYTF.

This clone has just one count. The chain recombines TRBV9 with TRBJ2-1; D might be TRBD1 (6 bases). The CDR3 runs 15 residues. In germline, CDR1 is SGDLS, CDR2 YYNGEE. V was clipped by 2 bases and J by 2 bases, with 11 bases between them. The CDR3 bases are TGTGCCAGCAGCGTCAGGGGCGCTACCTACAATGAGCAGTTCTTC. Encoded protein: CASSVRGATYNEQFF.

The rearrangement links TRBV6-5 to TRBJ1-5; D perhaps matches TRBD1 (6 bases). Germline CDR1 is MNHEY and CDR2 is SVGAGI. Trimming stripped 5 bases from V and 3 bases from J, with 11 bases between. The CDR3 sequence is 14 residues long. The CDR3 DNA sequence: TGTGCCAGCAGTCTCGGACAGTTCAATCAGCCCCAGCATTTT. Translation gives CASSLGQFNQPQHF.

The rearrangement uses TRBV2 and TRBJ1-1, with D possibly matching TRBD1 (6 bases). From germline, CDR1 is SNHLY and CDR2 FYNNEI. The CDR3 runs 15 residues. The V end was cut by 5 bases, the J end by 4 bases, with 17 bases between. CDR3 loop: CASSRGGLGVTEAFF. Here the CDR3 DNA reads TGTGCCAGCAGTAGGGGGGGTTTAGGGGTCACTGAAGCTTTCTTT.